The entry below gives a single T cell receptor beta chain sequence along with its context. Its target is not known. Trimming pared 5 bases from V and 2 bases from J, leaving 22 bases between. Germline CDR1 is SGHTA and CDR2 is FQGNSA. The length of the CDR3 is 17 residues. The assay was immunoSEQ multiplex PCR, and TCRdb's table has in-frame clones only and misses some. The sample consists of some 82,000 clones, approximately 90% of them appearing once. The data were taken from a study of T cell responses to AZD1222 COVID-19 vaccine. Across the study: Second-dose timings of about 4 or about 12 weeks were pooled.

Study-level points and caveats: Sampled repertoires all dated from after the peak T cell response. White British donors predominated, females outnumbered males, and clonal diversity was possibly underestimated.

This receptor was identified in an adult in good health. The chain combines TRBV7-2 with TRBJ2-7; perhaps TRBD1 as D (7 bases). The material was peripheral blood, obtained on day 0 of AZD1222 vaccination. CDR3 amino acids: CASSPSARTGSTYEQYF. DNA for the CDR3: TGTGCCAGCAGCCCTAGCGCCAGGACAGGTTCTACCTACGAGCAGTACTTC. The whole variable domain, remainder taken from reference TRBV7-2 and TRBJ2-7, is GAGVSQSPSNKVTEKGKDVELRCDPISGHTALYWYRQSLGQGLEFLIYFQGNSAPDKSGLPSDRFSAERTGGSVSTLTIQRTQQEDSAVYLCASSPSARTGSTYEQYFGPGTRLTVT.